This T cell receptor (beta chain) was captured by sequencing in a study of shared clonotypes between healthy human individuals. Study-wide results and limits: When compared with the clonotypes that were shared by all four sorted-subset donors, the non-shared clonotypes turned out to have lower generation probabilities.

As to this clone: Its antigen is unknown. Additional DNA sequences in this sample encode the identical CDR3.

Healthy adults negative for HIV, lacking recent acute infections or vaccinations, served as donors. CDR3 length: 10 residues. CDR1 and CDR2 from the germline V gene are DFQATT and SNEGSKA (reference sequence). Trimming took off 4 bases at V and 7 bases at J, with 5 bases between the two ends. Authors' processing steps: Junction-only immunoSEQ data arrived without quality scores, meaning filtering differed. Libraries were prepared by immunoSEQ multiplex PCR; TCRdb keeps only in-frame clonotypes and omits some of them. The V and J calls and clone size were taken over from that table, and D and trimming were inferred from the DNA. Found here are approximately 1,500,000 clones, around 98% of them singletons; the top ten hold around 0.45%.

Material for sequencing was naive CD4+ T cells sorted from blood. Stated subset: CD45RA+ positively selected. This clonotype originated in a man aged 25 to 45 in good health. The rearrangement links TRBV20-1 to TRBJ2-1; possibly TRBD2 for D (5 bases). The DNA of the CDR3 is TGCAGTGCTACGGGGAATGAGCAGTTCTTC. Translation: CSATGNEQFF.